One sample yielded the 8 T cell receptor beta chains listed below, sequenced in a study of blood T cell repertoires in COVID-19 (dated by TCRdb to between 2020 and 2021). The method behind the library was the immunoSEQ multiplex PCR assay. The source is immuneACCESS, and TCRdb retained only in-frame sequences with V and J called. Part of the clones is not carried over; for the studies checked, unresolved V genes explain less than half of this, and the remainder is unexplained. The sample table lists about 83,000 clones, approximately 88% of them with a count of one. The ten largest clones capture 5% to 6% of the sample. Input material: peripheral blood. These receptors all come from a man in his 60s with acute or convalescent COVID-19.

This clone was seen a single time. V is TRBV7-2 and J is TRBJ2-5; 7 bases agree with TRBD2. CDR3 size: 14 residues. CDR1 is SGHTA, CDR2 FQGNSA, per germline. V gave up 1 base and J gave up 5 bases; unmatched junction bases: 4. The DNA for the CDR3 is TGTGCCAGCAGCTTAGAGGGAGGGCGCGAGACCCAGTACTTC. This translates into CASSLEGGRETQYF.

The rearrangement uses TRBV10-1 and TRBJ2-1; D possibly corresponds to TRBD1 (5 bases). This CDR3 has 13 amino acids. V dropped 5 bases and J dropped 9 bases, with 14 bases sitting between them. Germline assignment: CDR1 WNHNN and CDR2 SYGVQD (reference sequence). Written as DNA, the CDR3 is TGCGCCAGCAGTTCTTCACAGGTTGGTGAGCAGTTCTTC. Protein sequence: CASSSSQVGEQFF.

The chain carries TRBV5-1 and TRBJ2-1, with TRBD2 matching 9 bases. Trimming removed 0 bases from V and 9 bases from J; junction bases left unmatched: 13. Germline loops: CDR1 SGHRS, CDR2 YFSETQ. There are 17 residues in the CDR3. CDR3 in DNA: TGCGCCAGCAGCTTGGAAGTTGGTCGCGGGGGGGCCGGTGAGCAGTTCTTC. As protein: CASSLEVGRGGAGEQFF.

This clone was seen more than once but under ten times. The chain combines TRBV6-2 or TRBV6-3 with TRBJ1-2, with D hard to call. V lost 2 bases and J 2 bases, leaving 12 bases between the germline ends. Per germline, CDR1 MNHEY and CDR2 SVGEGT. The CDR3 length is 15 residues. This CDR3 reads CASSYEEIMNYGYTF. The CDR3 DNA follows: TGTGCCAGCAGTTACGAGGAGATTATGAACTATGGCTACACCTTC.

The chain couples TRBV6-2 or TRBV6-3 to TRBJ2-7, with D possibly being TRBD2 (5 bases). Trimming pared 0 bases from V and 2 bases from J, leaving 11 bases between. CDR1 MNHEY and CDR2 SVGEGT come from the germline V gene. The CDR3 loop spans 15 amino acids. In DNA form, the CDR3 reads TGTGCCAGCAGTTACTCCCCCTACGGGGCCTACGAGCAGTACTTC. Translated, it gives CASSYSPYGAYEQYF.

Only one count was recorded for this clone. The V gene is TRBV10-3, the J gene TRBJ2-5, with TRBD1 matching over 10 bases. Trimming at V came to 0 bases and at J to 2 bases, leaving 6 bases not matched to a gene. CDR3 size: 17 residues. CDR1 ENHRY and CDR2 SYGVKD come from the germline V gene. The CDR3 coding sequence is TGTGCCATCAGTGAGTCGAACCGGGACAGGGGACAAGAGACCCAGTACTTC. Its translation is CAISESNRDRGQETQYF.

The count of this clone is one. The genes are TRBV7-2 and TRBJ2-7, with D possibly TRBD2 on 5 matching bases. Trimming removed 5 bases from V and 2 bases from J, with 7 bases in between. The CDR3 covers 12 residues. Germline lookup yields CDR1 SGHTA and CDR2 FQGNSA. CDR3 loop: CASSLGAYEQYF. The CDR3 region has the DNA TGTGCCAGCAGCCTCGGGGCCTACGAGCAGTACTTC.

The rearrangement joins TRBV19 to TRBJ2-7; tentatively, D is TRBD1 (6 bases). The length of the CDR3 is 16 residues. Between the trimmed V and J ends, which lost 5 bases and 0 bases, there was a span of 17 bases. Germline loops: CDR1 LNHDA, CDR2 SQIVND (reference sequence). The CDR3 DNA reads as TGTGCCAGTAGTCCCCGGACAGTTATTAGCTCCTACGAGCAGTACTTC. It is translated as CASSPRTVISSYEQYF.